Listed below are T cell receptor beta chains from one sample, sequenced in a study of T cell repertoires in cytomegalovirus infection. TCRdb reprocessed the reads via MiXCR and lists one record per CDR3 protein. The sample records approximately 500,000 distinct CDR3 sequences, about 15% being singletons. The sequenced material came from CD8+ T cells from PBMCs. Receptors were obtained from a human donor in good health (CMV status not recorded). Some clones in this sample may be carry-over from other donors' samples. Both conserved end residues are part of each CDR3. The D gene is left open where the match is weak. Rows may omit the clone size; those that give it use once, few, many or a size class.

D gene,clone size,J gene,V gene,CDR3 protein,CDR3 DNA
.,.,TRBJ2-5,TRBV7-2,CASSLYGSLLETQYF,TGTGCCAGCAGCTTATACGGATCCTTATTGGAGACCCAGTACTTC
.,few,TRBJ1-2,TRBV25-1,CASSDKGQGFNYGYTF,TGTGCCAGCAGTGACAAGGGCCAGGGCTTTAACTATGGCTACACCTTC
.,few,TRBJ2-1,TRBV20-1,CSASTLANDEQFF,TGCAGTGCGTCGACGCTAGCGAACGATGAGCAGTTCTTC
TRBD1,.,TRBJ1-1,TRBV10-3,CAISESLLTGVNTEAFF,TGTGCCATCAGTGAGTCGTTATTAACAGGGGTGAACACTGAAGCTTTCTTT
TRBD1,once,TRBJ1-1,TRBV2,CASIEPGTGMRNTEAFF,TGTGCCAGCATTGAGCCCGGGACAGGGATGCGGAACACTGAAGCTTTCTTT
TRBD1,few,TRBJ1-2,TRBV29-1,CSVGGTANYGYTF,TGCAGCGTTGGGGGGACAGCTAACTATGGCTACACCTTC
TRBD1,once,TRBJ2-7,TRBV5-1,CASSLAWTGAEQYF,TGCGCCAGCAGCTTGGCCTGGACAGGGGCCGAGCAGTACTTC
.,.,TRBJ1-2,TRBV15,CATSRDNRNYGYTF,TGTGCCACCAGCAGAGATAACAGGAACTATGGCTACACCTTC
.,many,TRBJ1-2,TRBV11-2,CASTIRGGRLNYGYTF,TGTGCCAGCACCATTCGAGGGGGACGGCTTAACTATGGCTACACCTTC
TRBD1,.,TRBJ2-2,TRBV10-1,CASSEPLTGTVNTGELFF,TGCGCCAGCAGTGAGCCCCTCACCGGGACAGTAAACACCGGGGAGCTGTTTTTT
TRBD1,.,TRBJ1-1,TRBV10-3,CAIRPTGQNTEAFF,TGTGCCATCAGGCCGACAGGGCAGAACACTGAAGCTTTCTTT
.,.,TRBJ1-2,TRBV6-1,CASTETAFYGYTF,TGTGCCAGCACCGAGACAGCCTTTTATGGCTACACCTTC
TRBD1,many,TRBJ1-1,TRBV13,CASSSGDRAKNTEAFF,TGTGCCAGCAGCTCTGGGGACAGGGCCAAGAACACTGAAGCTTTCTTT
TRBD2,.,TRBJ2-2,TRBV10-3,CAISEPGLAGPGVLFF,TGTGCCATCAGTGAGCCGGGACTAGCGGGACCCGGGGTGCTGTTTTTT
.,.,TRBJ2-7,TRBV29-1,CSAHVIFSYEQYF,TGCAGCGCGCACGTAATCTTCTCCTACGAGCAGTACTTC
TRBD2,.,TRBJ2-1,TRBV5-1,CASSLASGSNEQFF,TGCGCCAGCAGCTTGGCTAGCGGCAGCAATGAGCAGTTCTTC
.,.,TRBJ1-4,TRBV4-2,CASSQGTEGATNEKLFF,TGTGCCAGCAGCCAAGGGACAGAGGGTGCAACTAATGAAAAACTGTTTTTT
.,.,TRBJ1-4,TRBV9,CASSVGGSSNEKLFF,TGTGCCAGCAGCGTAGGTGGGAGTTCAAATGAAAAACTGTTTTTT
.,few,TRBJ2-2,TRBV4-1,CASSQGSRDWETWELFF,TGCGCCAGCAGCCAAGGATCCCGGGACTGGGAAACCTGGGAGCTGTTTTTT
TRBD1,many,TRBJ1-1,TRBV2,CASSLDRTGVNTEAFF,TGTGCCAGCAGTCTCGATCGGACAGGGGTGAACACTGAAGCTTTCTTT
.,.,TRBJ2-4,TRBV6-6,CASTGQFLAKNLHYF,TGTGCCAGCACCGGACAGTTCCTAGCCAAAAACCTGCATTACTTC
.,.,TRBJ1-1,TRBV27,CASSLSAGPEAFF,TGTGCCAGCAGTTTAAGCGCAGGGCCTGAAGCTTTCTTT
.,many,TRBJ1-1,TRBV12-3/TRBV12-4,CASSLRQGEAFF,TGTGCCAGCAGTTTGAGGCAGGGGGAAGCTTTCTTT
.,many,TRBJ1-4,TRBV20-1,CSGLAEATNEKLFF,TGCAGTGGACTGGCAGAAGCAACTAATGAAAAACTGTTTTTT
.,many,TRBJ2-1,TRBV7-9,CASSLVRNNEQFF,TGTGCCAGCAGCTTAGTTCGAAATAATGAGCAGTTCTTC
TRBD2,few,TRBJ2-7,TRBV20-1,CSARDKGLAGVREQYF,TGCAGTGCTAGAGATAAAGGACTAGCGGGAGTTCGCGAGCAGTACTTC
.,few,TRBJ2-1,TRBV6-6,CASSYSAGANEQFF,TGTGCCAGCAGTTACTCGGCAGGGGCCAATGAGCAGTTCTTC
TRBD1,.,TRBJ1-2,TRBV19,CASIINPTGVKYGYTF,TGTGCAAGTATTATTAACCCGACAGGGGTCAAATATGGCTACACCTTC
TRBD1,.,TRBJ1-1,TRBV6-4,CASSERAHRGLTEAFF,TGTGCCAGCTCCGAGCGGGCCCACAGGGGACTCACTGAAGCTTTCTTT
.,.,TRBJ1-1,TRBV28,CASSSVRGFTEAFF,TGTGCCAGCAGTTCCGTGCGGGGATTTACTGAAGCTTTCTTT
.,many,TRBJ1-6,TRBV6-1,CASRLGGSGEPLHF,TGTGCCAGCAGGCTAGGGGGGTCTGGGGAGCCCCTCCACTTT
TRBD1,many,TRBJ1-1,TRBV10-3,CAISRDRTEAFF,TGTGCCATCAGTCGGGACAGGACTGAAGCTTTCTTT
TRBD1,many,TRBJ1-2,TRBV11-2,CASSFGTGAYGYTF,TGTGCCAGCAGCTTTGGGACAGGAGCCTATGGCTACACCTTC
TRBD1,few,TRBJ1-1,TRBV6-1,CASSYATGLGTEAFF,TGTGCCAGCAGTTACGCGACAGGGCTCGGCACTGAAGCTTTCTTT
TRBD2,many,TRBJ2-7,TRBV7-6,CASSLEASGSSALYEQYF,TGTGCCAGCAGCTTAGAGGCTAGCGGGAGCTCGGCCCTATACGAGCAGTACTTC
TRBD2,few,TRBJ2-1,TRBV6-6,CASSYSVAGGPNEQFF,TGTGCCAGCAGTTACTCTGTAGCGGGGGGGCCGAATGAGCAGTTCTTC
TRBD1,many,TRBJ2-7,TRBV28,CASTGTAYSYEQYF,TGTGCCAGCACCGGGACAGCATACTCCTACGAGCAGTACTTC
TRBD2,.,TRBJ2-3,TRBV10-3,CAISERRLAGTTDTQYF,TGTGCCATCAGTGAGAGGAGACTAGCGGGTACCACAGATACGCAGTATTTT
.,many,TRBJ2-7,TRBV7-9,CASAIPGTSHEQYF,TGTGCCAGTGCCATCCCGGGGACATCCCACGAGCAGTACTTC
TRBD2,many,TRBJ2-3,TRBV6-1,CASRLAEDTDTQYF,TGTGCCAGCAGACTAGCGGAGGACACAGATACGCAGTATTTT
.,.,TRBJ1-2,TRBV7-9,CASRYTGYGYTF,TGTGCCAGCAGATATACGGGCTATGGCTACACCTTC
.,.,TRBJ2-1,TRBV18,CASSSGVYRGFNEQFF,TGTGCCAGCTCATCGGGGGTCTACAGGGGTTTTAATGAGCAGTTCTTC
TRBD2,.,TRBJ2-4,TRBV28,CASSWGRGGKTKNIQYF,TGTGCCAGCAGCTGGGGGCGGGGGGGCAAGACCAAAAACATTCAGTACTTC
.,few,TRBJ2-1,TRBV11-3,CASSLRGEGNEQFF,TGTGCCAGCAGCTTAAGGGGGGAGGGCAATGAGCAGTTCTTC
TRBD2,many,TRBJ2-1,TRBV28,CASSLVSGSFEQFF,TGTGCCAGCAGTTTAGTGAGCGGGAGTTTTGAGCAGTTCTTC
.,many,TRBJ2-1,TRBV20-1,CSARVVDRNEQFF,TGCAGTGCTCGGGTAGTGGACCGCAATGAGCAGTTCTTC
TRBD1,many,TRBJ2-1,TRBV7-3,CASSPGTGDYNEQFF,TGTGCCAGCAGCCCCGGGACAGGGGATTACAATGAGCAGTTCTTC
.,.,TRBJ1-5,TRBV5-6,CASSLMRGSNQPQHF,TGTGCCAGCAGCTTGATGAGAGGAAGCAATCAGCCCCAGCATTTT
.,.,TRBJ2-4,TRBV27,CASSSGGKTKNIQYF,TGTGCCAGCAGTTCTGGGGGGAAAACCAAAAACATTCAGTACTTC
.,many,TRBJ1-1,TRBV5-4,CASSNTGDRGAEAFF,TGTGCCAGCAGCAATACAGGAGATAGAGGGGCTGAAGCTTTCTTT
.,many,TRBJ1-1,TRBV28,CASSLSGTSEAFF,TGTGCCAGCAGTTTATCGGGGACCTCTGAAGCTTTCTTT
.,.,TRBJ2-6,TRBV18,CASSTPLSGANVLTF,TGTGCCAGCTCAACACCGTTGTCTGGGGCCAACGTCCTGACTTTC
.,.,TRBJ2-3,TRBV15,CATLNPRGADTQYF,TGTGCCACCCTCAATCCTCGTGGGGCAGATACGCAGTATTTT
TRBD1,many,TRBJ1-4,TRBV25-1,CASSEWIDREGEKLFF,TGTGCCAGCAGTGAATGGATAGACAGGGAAGGCGAAAAACTGTTTTTT
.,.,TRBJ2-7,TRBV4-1,CASSQSGPPSSYEQYF,TGCGCCAGCAGCCAATCAGGTCCACCAAGCTCCTACGAGCAGTACTTC
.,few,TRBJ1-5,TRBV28,CASSLSLTQHF,TGTGCCAGCAGTTTATCATTGACCCAGCATTTT
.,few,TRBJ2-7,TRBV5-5,CASSAGDGAYEQYF,TGTGCCAGCAGCGCCGGGGACGGCGCCTACGAGCAGTACTTC